One and the same sample provided the 22 T cell receptor beta chains below, sequenced in a study of T-cell memory formation after mild COVID-19. TCRdb processed the 5' RACE reads anew with MiXCR; each CDR3 protein has one entry. Of 400,000 to 550,000 distinct CDR3 sequences in the sample, approximately 25% were seen once. The sequencing sample was made of PBMCs or a T cell subset sorted from them (not recorded which). Receptor source: an adult woman who had mild COVID-19 (a few samples of this study predate the infection). Cell type and time point are not known.

This clonotype showed up just a few times. This chain links TRBV12-3 or TRBV12-4 with TRBJ2-4; D unresolved. The V end was cut by 4 bases, the J end by 6 bases, with 10 bases between. The CDR3 spans 13 residues. In nucleotides, the CDR3 is TGTGCCAGCAGTTCCCGGTCGTCAAACATTCAGTACTTC. Translated: CASSSRSSNIQYF.

This clonotype has ten or more counts. This sequence joins TRBV7-9 and TRBJ1-6, with D uncertain. Germline-derived CDR1 and CDR2 are SEHNR and FQNEAQ (reference sequence). V lost 10 bases to trimming and J lost 0 bases, with 16 bases between them. CDR3 length equals 16 residues. DNA for the CDR3: TGTGCCACCGATATCAGTGGGGACTCCTATAATTCACCCCTCCACTTT. Its protein product is CATDISGDSYNSPLHF.

This clonotype was seen only a few times. The J gene is TRBJ1-2, the V gene TRBV7-9; 8 bases are a match to TRBD1. V lost 4 bases, J lost 0 bases, and 4 bases stayed unmatched. Germline V gene data show CDR1 as SEHNR and CDR2 as FQNEAQ (reference sequence). The CDR3 spans 15 residues. Here the CDR3 reads CASSSAQGANYGYTF. CDR3 DNA: TGTGCCAGCAGCTCAGCACAGGGGGCTAACTATGGCTACACCTTC.

The rearrangement joins TRBV24-1 to TRBJ2-1; D unclear. V lost 9 bases and J 4 bases, leaving 15 bases between the germline ends. From germline, CDR1 is KGHDR and CDR2 SFDVKD. The CDR3 extends over 14 amino acids. The CDR3 loop is CATRWRSGYNEQFF. The CDR3 region has the DNA TGTGCCACCCGTTGGCGGTCCGGGTACAATGAGCAGTTCTTC.

This clonotype turned up a few times. The rearrangement joins TRBV5-1 to TRBJ2-5, with 7 bases that match TRBD1. Germline V gene data show CDR1 as SGHRS and CDR2 as YFSETQ. The CDR3 is made up of 14 amino acids. With V trimmed by 4 bases and J by 3 bases, 6 bases remained unmatched. The CDR3 region has the DNA TGCGCCAGCAGCCCCGGGACAGTGGAAGAGACCCAGTACTTC. It translates to CASSPGTVEETQYF.

The chain employs TRBV18 and TRBJ1-2; D call uncertain. V shed 0 bases and J shed 4 bases, with 6 bases lying between them. Germline-derived CDR1 and CDR2 are KGHSH and LQKENI. The CDR3 runs to 13 residues. The CDR3: CASSPPGLYGYTF. Here the CDR3 DNA reads TGTGCCAGCTCACCACCGGGCCTCTATGGCTACACCTTC.

The rearrangement links TRBV29-1 to TRBJ2-4; the D gene is possibly TRBD2 (6 bases). V shed 0 bases and J shed 6 bases, with 6 bases lying between them. The CDR3 is 12 residues long. Germline CDR1 reads SQVTM; CDR2 reads ANQGSEA. CDR3 nucleotide sequence: TGCAGCGTTGAAGACGGGGGAAACATTCAGTACTTC. It codes for CSVEDGGNIQYF. Drawing the rest from reference TRBV29-1 and TRBJ2-4, the complete variable domain is SAVISQKPSRDICQRGTSLTIQCQVDSQVTMMFWYRQQPGQSLTLIATANQGSEATYESGFVIDKFPISRPNLTFSTLTVSNMSPEDSSIYLCSVEDGGNIQYFGAGTRLSVL.

This clonotype was seen a few times. The chain is built from TRBV7-2 and TRBJ2-3; TRBD2 matches at 11 bases. Germline loops: CDR1 SGHTA, CDR2 FQGNSA. The CDR3 runs 15 residues. The junction had 3 bases not matched to a gene; V was cut back by 5 bases and J by 2 bases. The CDR3 bases are TGTGCCAGCAGCCAGACTAGCGGGAACACAGATACGCAGTATTTT. Translating gives CASSQTSGNTDTQYF.

There are a few counts of this clonotype. J is TRBJ1-1 and V is TRBV14, with TRBD1 identical over 10 bases. Germline V gene lookup returns CDR1 SGHDN and CDR2 FVKESK. The V and J ends lost 3 bases and 4 bases, in that order; junction bases with no gene match: 8. There are 16 residues in the CDR3. CDR3 sequence reads: CASSQQGQGSGTEAFF. DNA of the CDR3: TGTGCCAGCAGCCAGCAGGGACAGGGGTCGGGCACTGAAGCTTTCTTT. Full variable domain (missing parts from reference TRBV14 and TRBJ1-1): EAGVTQFPSHSVIEKGQTVTLRCDPISGHDNLYWYRRVMGKEIKFLLHFVKESKQDESGMPNNRFLAERTGGTYSTLKVQPAELEDSGVYFCASSQQGQGSGTEAFFGQGTRLTVV.

The chain uses TRBV5-6 and TRBJ2-7, with unresolved D. Germline CDR1 reads SGHDT; CDR2 reads YYEEEE. Trimming stripped 0 bases from V and 0 bases from J, with 13 bases between. CDR3 length: 16 amino acids. The CDR3 coding sequence is TGTGCCAGCAGCTTGGGGATGGCTTCGAGCTCCTACGAGCAGTACTTC. This encodes CASSLGMASSSYEQYF.

V gene TRBV7-9 combines with J gene TRBJ1-4; a possible D gene is TRBD1 (5 bases). Germline V lookup: CDR1 SEHNR, CDR2 FQNEAQ (reference sequence). The CDR3 runs 15 residues. V was trimmed by 4 bases and J by 7 bases, leaving 16 bases between them. The DNA for the CDR3 is TGTGCCAGCAGCTCCTCCGGGACGATCCTTGAAAAACTGTTTTTT. Amino acids: CASSSSGTILEKLFF. The full variable domain, in which reference TRBV7-9 and TRBJ1-4 provide the parts outside the CDR3, is DTGVSQNPRHKITKRGQNVTFRCDPISEHNRLYWYRQTLGQGPEFLTYFQNEAQLEKSRLLSDRFSAERPKGSFSTLEIQRTEQGDSAMYLCASSSSGTILEKLFFGSGTQLSVL.

This CDR3 reads CASSPLGVGNEQFF. CDR3 in DNA: TGTGCCAGCAGTCCTCTAGGGGTGGGCAATGAGCAGTTCTTC. The V call is TRBV12-3 or TRBV12-4, the J call TRBJ2-1; maybe TRBD1 (5 bases). The CDR3 covers 14 residues. Between the trimmed V and J ends, which lost 5 bases and 6 bases, there was a span of 14 bases.

The chain couples TRBV20-1 to TRBJ1-5; the match to TRBD1 covers 10 bases. Germline CDR1 and CDR2: DFQATT and SNEGSKA (reference sequence). The CDR3 totals 15 residues. V lost 4 bases, J lost 0 bases, and 3 bases stayed unmatched. CDR3 DNA: TGCAGTGCTAAGAGGACAGGGGGTAGCAATCAGCCCCAGCATTTT. This codes for CSAKRTGGSNQPQHF.

The table lists this clonotype with a few counts. This chain connects TRBV25-1 to TRBJ2-1, with TRBD1 matching over 8 bases. V shed 7 bases, J shed 7 bases, and the junction held 12 bases outside the gene matches. The CDR3 totals 15 residues. The germline CDR1 and CDR2 sequences are MGHDK and SYGVNS. CDR3 amino acids: CASTYGQGGWNEQFF. In DNA, the CDR3 is TGTGCCAGCACCTATGGACAGGGAGGTTGGAATGAGCAGTTCTTC.

This clonotype was found many times. This chain connects TRBV5-1 to TRBJ2-7; D is perhaps TRBD1 or TRBD2 (5 bases each). Trimming stripped 3 bases from V and 2 bases from J, with 18 bases between. From germline, CDR1 is SGHRS and CDR2 YFSETQ. The CDR3 has 16 residues. CDR3 DNA: TGCGCCAGCAGCTCAACTACCGGGACCCTTACCTACGAGCAGTACTTC. Amino acids: CASSSTTGTLTYEQYF.

The genes are TRBV24-1 and TRBJ2-1; 8 bases align to TRBD2. V was pared by 2 bases and J by 9 bases, with 8 bases of the junction left unmatched. This CDR3 region has 15 residues. Germline V gene sequence: CDR1 KGHDR, CDR2 SFDVKD. The CDR3 DNA sequence: TGTGCCACCAGTGATTCGGGGGGGGGCCACGGTGAGCAGTTCTTC. Protein sequence: CATSDSGGGHGEQFF.

The table lists this clonotype with a few counts. CDR3 protein: CASSSWGGSTDTQYF. The CDR3, as DNA: TGTGCCAGCAGCTCTTGGGGTGGTAGCACAGATACGCAGTATTTT. The chain has TRBV5-4 and TRBJ2-3; no definite D call. Trimming took off 3 bases at V and 0 bases at J, with 11 bases between the two ends. CDR1 SGHNT and CDR2 YYREEE come from the germline V gene (reference sequence). This CDR3 is 15 amino acids long.

V gene TRBV9 combines with J gene TRBJ1-2; 8 nucleotides agree with TRBD1. J lost 6 bases, V lost 4 bases, and 8 bases had no gene match. The CDR3 has 14 amino acids. The germline V gene encodes CDR1 SGDLS and CDR2 YYNGEE. In DNA form, the CDR3 reads TGTGCCAGCAGCCCGGTGGGACAGGAACATGGCTACACCTTC. It yields the protein CASSPVGQEHGYTF.

V and J are TRBV3-1 and TRBJ2-5, with D possibly TRBD1 on 5 matching bases. Germline values: CDR1 LGHDT, CDR2 YNNKEL (reference sequence). V lost 7 bases and J lost 5, with 11 bases in between. The CDR3 runs 12 residues. CDR3 amino acids: CASKGVMETQYF. The CDR3 DNA reads TGTGCCAGCAAAGGGGTTATGGAGACCCAGTACTTC.

This clonotype occurred a few times. This chain uses TRBV7-2 with TRBJ1-1; D is undetermined. Germline V gene sequence: CDR1 SGHTA, CDR2 FQGNSA. The ends were cut back, 4 bases at V and 2 bases at J, with 11 bases in the middle. This CDR3 contains 14 residues. The CDR3: CASSWEYGNTEAFF. CDR3 DNA: TGTGCCAGCAGCTGGGAATATGGTAACACTGAAGCTTTCTTT.

This chain joins TRBV3-1 and TRBJ2-3; the D is unclear. V lost 6 bases to trimming and J lost 4 bases, with 14 bases between them. This CDR3 comprises 14 residues. Germline V gene data show CDR1 as LGHDT and CDR2 as YNNKEL (reference sequence). In nucleotides, the CDR3 is TGTGCCAGCAGTCACCGACCCGGACCAGATACGCAGTATTTT. Its translation: CASSHRPGPDTQYF.

This chain uses TRBV5-1 with TRBJ2-2; the D gene is possibly TRBD2 (5 bases). The V and J ends lost 4 bases and 4 bases respectively, with 14 bases between them. Germline V gene sequence: CDR1 SGHRS, CDR2 YFSETQ. The CDR3 totals 15 residues. The CDR3 loop is CASSRTLGVTGELFF. In DNA, the CDR3 is TGCGCCAGCAGCAGAACACTCGGGGTCACCGGGGAGCTGTTTTTT.